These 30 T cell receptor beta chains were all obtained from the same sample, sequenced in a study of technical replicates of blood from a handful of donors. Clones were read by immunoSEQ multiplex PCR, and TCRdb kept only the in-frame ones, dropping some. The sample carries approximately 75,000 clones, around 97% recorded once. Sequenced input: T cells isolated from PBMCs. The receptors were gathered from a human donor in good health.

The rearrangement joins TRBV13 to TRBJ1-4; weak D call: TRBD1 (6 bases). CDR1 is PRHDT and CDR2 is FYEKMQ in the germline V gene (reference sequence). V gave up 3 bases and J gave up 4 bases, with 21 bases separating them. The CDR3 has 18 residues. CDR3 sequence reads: CASSFRTAEGRSNEKLFF. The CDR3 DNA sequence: TGTGCCAGCAGCTTTCGGACAGCCGAAGGTCGGAGTAATGAAAAACTGTTTTTT.

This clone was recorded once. Here the CDR3 reads CASNLPLGPRREAFF. CDR3 DNA: TGTGCCAGCAACCTCCCCCTCGGACCCCGGAGGGAAGCTTTCTTT. The chain uses TRBV28 and TRBJ1-1; D gene uncertain. The CDR3 has 15 amino acids. CDR1 and CDR2 (germline): MDHEN, SYDVKM. Trimming shortened V by 7 bases and J by 8 bases, and 23 bases separated the two germline ends.

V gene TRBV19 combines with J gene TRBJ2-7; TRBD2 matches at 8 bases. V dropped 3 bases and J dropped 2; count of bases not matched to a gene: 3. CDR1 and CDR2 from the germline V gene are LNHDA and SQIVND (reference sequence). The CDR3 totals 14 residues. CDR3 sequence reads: CASSIAGGTYEQYF. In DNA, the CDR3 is TGTGCCAGTAGTATTGCGGGAGGTACCTACGAGCAGTACTTC.

CDR3 amino acids: CASSSGFGTEAFF. For the CDR3, the DNA is TGTGCCAGCAGTTCCGGGTTCGGCACTGAAGCTTTCTTT. This chain links TRBV6-6 with TRBJ1-1; no clear D gene. The CDR3 consists of 13 residues. V was trimmed by 4 bases and J by 4 bases, leaving 10 bases between them. In germline, CDR1 is MNHNY, CDR2 SVGAGI (reference sequence).

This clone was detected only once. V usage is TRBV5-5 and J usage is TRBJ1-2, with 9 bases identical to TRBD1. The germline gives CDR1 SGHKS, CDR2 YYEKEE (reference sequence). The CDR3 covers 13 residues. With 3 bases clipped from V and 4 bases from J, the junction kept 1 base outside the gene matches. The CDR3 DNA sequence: TGTGCCAGCAGCTGGACAGGGGCCTATGGCTACACCTTC. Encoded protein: CASSWTGAYGYTF.

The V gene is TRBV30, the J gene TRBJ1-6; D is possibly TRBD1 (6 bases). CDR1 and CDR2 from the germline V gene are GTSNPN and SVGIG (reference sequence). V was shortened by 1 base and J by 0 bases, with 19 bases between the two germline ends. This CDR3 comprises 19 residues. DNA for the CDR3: TGTGCCTGGAGTGCGAACAGGGTCAGAGGTATCTCCTATAATTCACCCCTCCACTTT. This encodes CAWSANRVRGISYNSPLHF.

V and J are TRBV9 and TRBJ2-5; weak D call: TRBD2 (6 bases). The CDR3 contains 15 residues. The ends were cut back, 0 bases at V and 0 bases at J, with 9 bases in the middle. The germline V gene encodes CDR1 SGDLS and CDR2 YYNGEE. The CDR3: CASSVEAGNQETQYF. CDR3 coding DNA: TGTGCCAGCAGCGTAGAAGCGGGTAACCAAGAGACCCAGTACTTC.

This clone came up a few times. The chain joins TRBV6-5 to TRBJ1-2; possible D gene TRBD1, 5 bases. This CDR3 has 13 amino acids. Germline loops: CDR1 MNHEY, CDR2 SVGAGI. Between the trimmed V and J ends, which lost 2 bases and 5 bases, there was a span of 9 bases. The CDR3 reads CASSYVGQYGYTF. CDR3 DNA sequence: TGTGCCAGCAGTTACGTAGGACAATATGGCTACACCTTC.

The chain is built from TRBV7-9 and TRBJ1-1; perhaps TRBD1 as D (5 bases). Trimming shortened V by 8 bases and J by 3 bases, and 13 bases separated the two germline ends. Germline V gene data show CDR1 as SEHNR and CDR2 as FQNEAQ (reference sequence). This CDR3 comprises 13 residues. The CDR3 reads CASSVGGHTEAFF. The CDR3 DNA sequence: TGTGCCAGCTCCGTGGGGGGTCACACTGAAGCTTTCTTT. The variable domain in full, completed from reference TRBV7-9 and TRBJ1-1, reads DTGVSQNPRHKITKRGQNVTFRCDPISEHNRLYWYRQTLGQGPEFLTYFQNEAQLEKSRLLSDRFSAERPKGSFSTLEIQRTEQGDSAMYLCASSVGGHTEAFFGQGTRLTVV.

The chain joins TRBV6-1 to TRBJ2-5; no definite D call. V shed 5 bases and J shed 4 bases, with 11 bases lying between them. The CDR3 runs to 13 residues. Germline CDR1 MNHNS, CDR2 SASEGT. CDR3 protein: CASSMTPGETQYF. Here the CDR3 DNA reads TGTGCCAGCAGTATGACTCCCGGAGAGACCCAGTACTTC.

CDR3 nucleotide sequence: TGCGCCAGCAGCGCGGGGGATGGGGCGGTTAACTATGGCTACACCTTC. Its translation: CASSAGDGAVNYGYTF. This sequence joins TRBV5-1 and TRBJ1-2, with D possibly being TRBD1 (5 bases). The V gene's germline CDR1 is SGHRS and CDR2 YFSETQ. The CDR3 has 16 amino acids. V was trimmed by 4 bases and J by 1 base, leaving 17 bases between them.

CDR3 amino acids: CASSEPGTATYEQYF. The CDR3, as DNA: TGTGCCAGCAGTGAACCGGGGACAGCTACCTACGAGCAGTACTTC. The chain carries TRBV6-1 and TRBJ2-7, with TRBD1 matching over 7 bases. CDR1 is MNHNS and CDR2 is SASEGT in the germline V gene. This CDR3 is 15 amino acids long. Germline trimming cut 2 bases from V and 2 bases from J; bases unmatched to any gene: 6.

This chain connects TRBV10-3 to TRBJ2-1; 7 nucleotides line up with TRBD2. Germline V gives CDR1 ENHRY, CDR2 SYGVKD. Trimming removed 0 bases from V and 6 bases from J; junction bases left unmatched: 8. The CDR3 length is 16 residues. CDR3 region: CAISESLRPGGNEQFF. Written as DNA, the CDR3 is TGTGCCATCAGTGAGTCGTTAAGACCGGGGGGCAATGAGCAGTTCTTC.

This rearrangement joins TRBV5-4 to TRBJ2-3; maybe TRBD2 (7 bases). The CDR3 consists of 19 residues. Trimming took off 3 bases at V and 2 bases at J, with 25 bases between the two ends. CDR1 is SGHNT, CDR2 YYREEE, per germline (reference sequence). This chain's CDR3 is CASSSTPPWRGQFTDTQYF. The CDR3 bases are TGTGCCAGCAGCTCAACCCCTCCATGGCGGGGGCAGTTCACAGATACGCAGTATTTT.

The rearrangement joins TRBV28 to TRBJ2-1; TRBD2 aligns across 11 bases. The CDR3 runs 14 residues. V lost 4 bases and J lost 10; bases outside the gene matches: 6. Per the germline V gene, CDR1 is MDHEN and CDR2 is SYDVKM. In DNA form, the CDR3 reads TGTGCCAGCAGTTCACTAGCGGGAGACGGAGAGCAGTTCTTC. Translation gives CASSSLAGDGEQFF.

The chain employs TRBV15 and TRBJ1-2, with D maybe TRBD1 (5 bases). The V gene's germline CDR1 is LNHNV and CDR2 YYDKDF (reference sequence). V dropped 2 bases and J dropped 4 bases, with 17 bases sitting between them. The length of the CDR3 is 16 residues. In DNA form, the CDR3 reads TGTGCCACCAGCAGACCCACTGACGACAGACCCTATGGCTACACCTTC. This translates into CATSRPTDDRPYGYTF.

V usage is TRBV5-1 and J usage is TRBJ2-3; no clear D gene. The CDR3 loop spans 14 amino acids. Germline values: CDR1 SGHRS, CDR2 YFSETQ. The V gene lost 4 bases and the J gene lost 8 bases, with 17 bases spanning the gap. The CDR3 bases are TGCGCCAGCAGCATATCCCGGGTCGCCCTTACGCAGTATTTT. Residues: CASSISRVALTQYF.

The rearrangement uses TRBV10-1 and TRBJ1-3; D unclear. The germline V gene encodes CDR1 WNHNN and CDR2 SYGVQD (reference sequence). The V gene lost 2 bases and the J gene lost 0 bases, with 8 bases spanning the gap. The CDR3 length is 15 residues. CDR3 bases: TGCGCCAGCAGTGAGACGGGAGTCTCTGGAAACACCATATATTTT. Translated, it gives CASSETGVSGNTIYF.

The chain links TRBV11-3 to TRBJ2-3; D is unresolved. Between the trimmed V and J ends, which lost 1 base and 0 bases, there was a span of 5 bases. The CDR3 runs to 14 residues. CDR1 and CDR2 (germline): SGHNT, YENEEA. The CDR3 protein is CASSLAVSTDTQYF. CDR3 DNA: TGTGCCAGCAGCTTAGCCGTAAGCACAGATACGCAGTATTTT.

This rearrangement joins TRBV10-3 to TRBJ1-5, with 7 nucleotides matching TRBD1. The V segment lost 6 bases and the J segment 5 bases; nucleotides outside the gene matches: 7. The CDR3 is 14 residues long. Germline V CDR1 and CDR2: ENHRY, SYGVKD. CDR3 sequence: CAISRDRLYQPQHF. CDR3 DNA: TGTGCCATCAGCCGGGACAGACTTTATCAGCCCCAGCATTTT.

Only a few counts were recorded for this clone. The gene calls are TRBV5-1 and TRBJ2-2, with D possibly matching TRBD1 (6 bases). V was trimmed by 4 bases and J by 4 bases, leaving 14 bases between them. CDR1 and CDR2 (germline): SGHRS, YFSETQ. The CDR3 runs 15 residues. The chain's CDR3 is CASSPPQGITGELFF. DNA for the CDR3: TGCGCCAGCAGCCCTCCACAGGGAATCACCGGGGAGCTGTTTTTT. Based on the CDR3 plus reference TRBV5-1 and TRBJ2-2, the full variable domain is KAGVTQTPRYLIKTRGQQVTLSCSPISGHRSVSWYQQTPGQGLQFLFEYFSETQRNKGNFPGRFSGRQFSNSRSEMNVSTLELGDSALYLCASSPPQGITGELFFGEGSRLTVL.

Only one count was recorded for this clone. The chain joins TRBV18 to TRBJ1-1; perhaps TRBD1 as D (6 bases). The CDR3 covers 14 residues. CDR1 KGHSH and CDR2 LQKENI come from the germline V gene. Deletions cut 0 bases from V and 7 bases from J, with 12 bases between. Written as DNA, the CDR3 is TGTGCCAGCTCACCACCGGGGACATTCATTGAAGCTTTCTTT. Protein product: CASSPPGTFIEAFF.

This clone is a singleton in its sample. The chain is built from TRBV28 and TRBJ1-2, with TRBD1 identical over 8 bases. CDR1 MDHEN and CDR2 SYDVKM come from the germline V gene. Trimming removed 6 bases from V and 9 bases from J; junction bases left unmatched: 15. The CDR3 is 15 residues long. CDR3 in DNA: TGTGCCAGCAGCTTCGACAGGGGAATTAGAACAAGCTACACCTTC. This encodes CASSFDRGIRTSYTF.

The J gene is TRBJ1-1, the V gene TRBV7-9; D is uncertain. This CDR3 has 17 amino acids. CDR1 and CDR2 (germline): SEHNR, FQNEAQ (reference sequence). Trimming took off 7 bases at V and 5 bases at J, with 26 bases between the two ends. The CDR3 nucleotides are TGTGCCAGCATCCCCTGGGCGGAGGGCTCGTTTGGGACTGAAGCTTTCTTT. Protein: CASIPWAEGSFGTEAFF. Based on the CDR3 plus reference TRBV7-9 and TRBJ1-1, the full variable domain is DTGVSQNPRHKITKRGQNVTFRCDPISEHNRLYWYRQTLGQGPEFLTYFQNEAQLEKSRLLSDRFSAERPKGSFSTLEIQRTEQGDSAMYLCASIPWAEGSFGTEAFFGQGTRLTVV.

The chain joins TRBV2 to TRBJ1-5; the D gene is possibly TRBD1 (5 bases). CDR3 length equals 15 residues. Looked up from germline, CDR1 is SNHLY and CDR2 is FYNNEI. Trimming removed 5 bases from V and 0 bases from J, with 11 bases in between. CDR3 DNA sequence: TGTGCCAGCAGTACTACAGGTTATAGCAATCAGCCCCAGCATTTT. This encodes CASSTTGYSNQPQHF.

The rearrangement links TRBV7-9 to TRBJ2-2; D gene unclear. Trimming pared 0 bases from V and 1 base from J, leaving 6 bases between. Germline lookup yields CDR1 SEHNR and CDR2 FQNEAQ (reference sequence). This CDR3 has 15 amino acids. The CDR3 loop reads CASSLALGNTGELFF. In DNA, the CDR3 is TGTGCCAGCAGCTTAGCGCTCGGGAACACCGGGGAGCTGTTTTTT.

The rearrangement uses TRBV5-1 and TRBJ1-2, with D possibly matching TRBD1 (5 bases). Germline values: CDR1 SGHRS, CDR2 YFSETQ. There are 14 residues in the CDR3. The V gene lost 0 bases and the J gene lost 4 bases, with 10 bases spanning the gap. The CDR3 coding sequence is TGCGCCAGCAGCTTGGAGGAGGGGCCCTATGGCTACACCTTC. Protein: CASSLEEGPYGYTF.

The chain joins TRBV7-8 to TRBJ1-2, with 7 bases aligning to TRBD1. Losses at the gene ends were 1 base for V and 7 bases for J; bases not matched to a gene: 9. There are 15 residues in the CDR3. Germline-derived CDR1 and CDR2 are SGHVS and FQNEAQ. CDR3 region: CASSLVEGAGFGYTF. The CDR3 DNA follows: TGTGCCAGCAGCTTAGTGGAGGGGGCAGGCTTTGGCTACACCTTC.

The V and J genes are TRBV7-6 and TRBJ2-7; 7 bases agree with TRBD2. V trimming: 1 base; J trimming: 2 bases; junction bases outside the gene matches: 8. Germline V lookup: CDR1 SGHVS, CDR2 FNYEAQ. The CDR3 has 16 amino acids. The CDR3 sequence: CASSLGAGTIPYEQYF. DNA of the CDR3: TGTGCCAGCAGCTTAGGGGCCGGGACTATACCCTACGAGCAGTACTTC.

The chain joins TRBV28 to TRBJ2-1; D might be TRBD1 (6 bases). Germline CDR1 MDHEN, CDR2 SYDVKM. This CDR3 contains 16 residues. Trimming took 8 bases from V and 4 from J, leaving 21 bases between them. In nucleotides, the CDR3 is TGTGCCAGCGTATCTGGGACATCGTCATTTTACAATGAGCAGTTCTTC. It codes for CASVSGTSSFYNEQFF.